This entry lists 29 T cell receptor beta chains sequenced from one sample in a study of shared clonotypes between healthy human individuals. Some clones are missing from TCRdb's copy, which holds only in-frame ones; the method was immunoSEQ multiplex PCR. This sample has millions of clones; over 85% occur once, and the top ten carry 0.3% to 0.4%. The sample comprised naive CD4+ T cells from PBMCs. Described subset: CD45RA+ positively selected. The receptors were gathered from a man between 18 and 29 years old in good health. Some clones in this sample may be carry-over from other donors' samples.

This clone was detected once. This rearrangement joins TRBV29-1 to TRBJ2-2; D gene unclear. Between the trimmed V and J ends, which lost 0 bases and 2 bases, there was a span of 13 bases. CDR3 size: 16 residues. The germline V gene encodes CDR1 SQVTM and CDR2 ANQGSEA. The CDR3 DNA sequence: TGCAGCGTTGAAGATCCCCTCCTAAGAAACACCGGGGAGCTGTTTTTT. It encodes CSVEDPLLRNTGELFF.

The chain combines TRBV28 with TRBJ1-2; TRBD1 matches 8 bases. V trimming: 4 bases; J trimming: 4 bases; junction bases outside the gene matches: 8. This CDR3 comprises 15 residues. Germline CDR1 and CDR2: MDHEN and SYDVKM. The CDR3 protein is CASSSFQGAGYGYTF. The CDR3 coding sequence is TGTGCCAGCAGTTCATTTCAGGGGGCCGGCTATGGCTACACCTTC.

This sequence joins TRBV5-1 and TRBJ1-1; no clear D. This CDR3 comprises 15 residues. Deletions cut 1 base from V and 1 base from J, with 11 bases between. Germline V gene sequence: CDR1 SGHRS, CDR2 YFSETQ. CDR3 in DNA: TGCGCCAGCAGCTTGATCTCAGGTCCGAACACTGAAGCTTTCTTT. Its translation: CASSLISGPNTEAFF.

The chain recombines TRBV7-3 with TRBJ1-1, with TRBD1 matching 7 bases. J was trimmed by 5 bases and V by 1 base; bases with no gene match: 10. The CDR3 runs 16 residues. Germline CDR1 reads SGHTA; CDR2 reads FQGTGA. The CDR3 region has the DNA TGTGCCAGCAGCTTAATAGCGGGGGCACAGGGGACTGAAGCTTTCTTT. Encoded protein: CASSLIAGAQGTEAFF. Complete variable domain (other parts from reference TRBV7-3 and TRBJ1-1): GAGVSQTPSNKVTEKGKYVELRCDPISGHTALYWYRQSLGQGPEFLIYFQGTGAADDSGLPNDRFFAVRPEGSVSTLKIQRTERGDSAVYLCASSLIAGAQGTEAFFGQGTRLTVV.

The chain is built from TRBV28 and TRBJ2-1; 14 bases align to TRBD2. V gave up 7 bases and J gave up 8 bases; unmatched junction bases: 16. The CDR3 has 18 amino acids. Germline lookup yields CDR1 MDHEN and CDR2 SYDVKM. CDR3 sequence (DNA): TGTGCCAGCACCTACCGTGCCGGGACTAGCGGGAGTGGAGATGAGCAGTTCTTC. Translating it yields CASTYRAGTSGSGDEQFF.

This clone was seen only a few times. The rearrangement joins TRBV18 to TRBJ1-5; D gene uncertain. The CDR3 is 13 amino acids. The V end was cut by 3 bases, the J end by 7 bases, with 10 bases between. Germline CDR1 KGHSH, CDR2 LQKENI. The CDR3 nucleotides read TGTGCCAGCTCACCGACGGACGCCCAGCCCCAGCATTTT. Amino acid sequence: CASSPTDAQPQHF.

V usage is TRBV13 and J usage is TRBJ2-4, with TRBD1 matching 9 bases. The V gene end was trimmed by 5 bases and the J gene end by 9 bases; junction bases not matched to a gene: 8. The CDR3 sequence is 14 residues long. The V gene's germline CDR1 is PRHDT and CDR2 FYEKMQ (reference sequence). The CDR3 DNA sequence: TGTGCCAGCAGCCGGGACAGGGTGTCGGGCATTCAGTACTTC. Its translation: CASSRDRVSGIQYF.

This clone was seen once. The same CDR3 is also encoded by other DNA sequences in this sample. This chain uses TRBV5-4 with TRBJ2-7, with 11 bases aligning to TRBD1. CDR1 SGHNT and CDR2 YYREEE come from the germline V gene (reference sequence). V shed 4 bases, J shed 3 bases, and the junction held 3 bases outside the gene matches. The CDR3 runs 14 residues. CDR3 protein: CASSTGQGVYEQYF. CDR3 nucleotide sequence: TGTGCCAGCAGCACGGGACAGGGGGTCTACGAGCAGTACTTC.

The chain joins TRBV7-9 to TRBJ2-1, with D perhaps TRBD2 (7 bases). V was cut by 4 bases and J by 6 bases, with 13 bases left in between. The V gene's germline CDR1 is SEHNR and CDR2 FQNEAQ (reference sequence). This CDR3 has 14 residues. This chain's CDR3 is CASSSQGGGNEQFF. The DNA for the CDR3 is TGTGCCAGCAGCTCACAGGGAGGGGGCAATGAGCAGTTCTTC.

About this clone itself: Other DNA sequences of this sample code for an identical CDR3. V and J are TRBV7-8 and TRBJ2-1; 7 positions match TRBD2. CDR3 length equals 15 residues. Unmatched junction bases numbered 1, after V lost 2 bases and J lost 0 bases. CDR1 is SGHVS and CDR2 is FQNEAQ in the germline V gene. CDR3 sequence (DNA): TGTGCCAGCAGCTTATTAGCGGGCTCCTACAATGAGCAGTTCTTC. Translating gives CASSLLAGSYNEQFF.

The chain uses TRBV6-6 and TRBJ1-2; D unresolved. V was pared by 10 bases and J by 4 bases, with 19 bases between. CDR1 MNHNY and CDR2 SVGAGI come from the germline V gene (reference sequence). The CDR3 sequence is 14 residues long. DNA for the CDR3: TGTGCCACCAATACAAGGAGGGCGGCCTATGGCTACACCTTC. Protein: CATNTRRAAYGYTF.

The chain links TRBV7-2 to TRBJ2-3; 13 bases fit TRBD2. Losses at the gene ends were 8 bases for V and 5 bases for J; bases not matched to a gene: 4. This CDR3 is built from 14 residues. Germline CDR1 SGHTA, CDR2 FQGNSA. The CDR3 bases are TGTGCCAGCGGACGACTAGCGGGAGGAGATACGCAGTATTTT. This translates into CASGRLAGGDTQYF.

The CDR3 DNA is TGTGCCAGCACCACGAGTGCGAATTCACCCCTCCACTTT. It translates to CASTTSANSPLHF. The chain joins TRBV28 to TRBJ1-6, with D unresolved. The CDR3 is 13 amino acids. Germline V gives CDR1 MDHEN, CDR2 SYDVKM. Trimming left V 7 bases short and J 7 bases short, with 11 bases between.

The table lists this clone with a few counts. The chain joins TRBV27 to TRBJ2-2; 8 positions match TRBD1. Germline trimming cut 7 bases from V and 6 bases from J; bases unmatched to any gene: 7. Germline lookup yields CDR1 MNHEY and CDR2 SMNVEV (reference sequence). The length of the CDR3 is 14 residues. The CDR3 spells CASTKDRVSGELFF. CDR3 DNA: TGTGCCAGCACCAAGGACAGGGTATCCGGGGAGCTGTTTTTT.

This chain joins TRBV7-9 and TRBJ2-7; unclear D gene. In germline, CDR1 is SEHNR, CDR2 FQNEAQ (reference sequence). The CDR3 length is 12 residues. V dropped 5 bases and J dropped 7 bases, with 12 bases sitting between them. The CDR3 bases are TGTGCCAGCAGCCACGGAAGTGGGGAGCAGTACTTC. It specifies CASSHGSGEQYF.

This chain joins TRBV7-8 and TRBJ1-1, with D unclear. Germline values: CDR1 SGHVS, CDR2 FQNEAQ. V was shortened by 3 bases and J by 4 bases, with 9 bases between the two germline ends. CDR3 size: 13 residues. The CDR3 protein is CASSFLFGTEAFF. The DNA of the CDR3 is TGTGCCAGCAGCTTTCTGTTTGGCACTGAAGCTTTCTTT.

The rearrangement links TRBV2 to TRBJ2-2; D uncertain. V lost 4 bases, J lost 3 bases, and 9 bases lay in between. Germline CDR1 reads SNHLY; CDR2 reads FYNNEI. There are 14 residues in the CDR3. CDR3 DNA sequence: TGTGCCAGCAGTGTCATAGCCGACACCGGGGAGCTGTTTTTT. This gives the protein CASSVIADTGELFF.

The rearrangement links TRBV18 to TRBJ2-5; D unresolved. Germline assignment: CDR1 KGHSH and CDR2 LQKENI. This CDR3 is built from 13 residues. V lost 6 bases and J 1 base, leaving 9 bases between the germline ends. Written as DNA, the CDR3 is TGTGCCAGCTCGCTAATAACCCAAGAGACCCAGTACTTC. Protein sequence: CASSLITQETQYF.

CDR3 in DNA: TGTGCCAGCATCGGGACTAGCGGGGGGGAGACCCAGTACTTC. Its translation: CASIGTSGGETQYF. The V call is TRBV2, the J call TRBJ2-5; 15 bases agree with TRBD2. Looked up from germline, CDR1 is SNHLY and CDR2 is FYNNEI. The ends lost 7 bases at V and 5 bases at J; junction bases unmatched: 2. The CDR3 is made up of 14 amino acids.

J is TRBJ1-2 and V is TRBV5-4; 7 positions match TRBD1. The germline gives CDR1 SGHNT, CDR2 YYREEE (reference sequence). The CDR3 consists of 15 residues. V lost 0 bases to trimming and J lost 8 bases; unmatched junction nucleotides: 10. The CDR3 DNA reads TGTGCCAGCAGCTTGGTAACCAGGGGGTCAGACGGCTACACCTTC. It is translated as CASSLVTRGSDGYTF.

This chain links TRBV7-8 with TRBJ1-1, with unresolved D. The germline V gene has CDR1 SGHVS and CDR2 FQNEAQ. This CDR3 comprises 14 residues. Trimming removed 8 bases from V and 0 bases from J, with 13 bases in between. As DNA, the CDR3 is TGTGCCAGCGTTCCTCGAGAGGTGAACACTGAAGCTTTCTTT. It is translated as CASVPREVNTEAFF.

This clone is a singleton in its sample. The chain uses TRBV9 and TRBJ2-1; tentatively, D is TRBD1 or TRBD2 (5 bases each). V was cut by 6 bases and J by 0 bases, with 13 bases left in between. Germline CDR1 SGDLS, CDR2 YYNGEE. The CDR3 contains 15 residues. CDR3 nucleotides: TGTGCCAGCAAAAGGGACCTGATCTCCTACAATGAGCAGTTCTTC. It translates to CASKRDLISYNEQFF.

This chain uses TRBV5-1 with TRBJ2-5, with 7 bases identical to TRBD1. The germline V gene encodes CDR1 SGHRS and CDR2 YFSETQ. Unmatched junction bases numbered 8, after V lost 7 bases and J lost 5 bases. This CDR3 region has 13 residues. This CDR3 is CASGKRGQETQYF. CDR3 in DNA: TGCGCCAGCGGGAAAAGGGGGCAGGAGACCCAGTACTTC.

The V call is TRBV11-2, the J call TRBJ2-7, with TRBD1 as a possible D gene (6 bases). With 3 bases removed from V and 2 bases from J, the gap between germline ends came to 14 bases. The germline V gene has CDR1 SGHAT and CDR2 FQNNGV. The length of the CDR3 is 15 residues. This CDR3 is CASSLGPGQTYEQYF. The CDR3 bases are TGTGCCAGCAGCTTGGGGCCGGGACAAACCTACGAGCAGTACTTC.

The chain links TRBV7-2 to TRBJ2-5, with D uncertain. Germline loops: CDR1 SGHTA, CDR2 FQGNSA. V was pared by 5 bases and J by 5 bases, with 9 bases between. This CDR3 comprises 12 residues. CDR3 amino acids: CASSPNRETQYF. Written as DNA, the CDR3 is TGTGCCAGCAGCCCAAACCGGGAGACCCAGTACTTC.

The chain carries TRBV5-1 and TRBJ2-5, with D perhaps matching TRBD2 (5 bases). The CDR3 has 15 residues. CDR1 and CDR2 (germline): SGHRS, YFSETQ. The V end lost 1 base, the J end lost 1 base, and 11 bases lay between the germline ends. The CDR3 spells CASSLIDGIQETQYF. The CDR3 DNA is TGCGCCAGCAGCTTGATTGACGGGATCCAAGAGACCCAGTACTTC. Complete variable domain (other parts from reference TRBV5-1 and TRBJ2-5): KAGVTQTPRYLIKTRGQQVTLSCSPISGHRSVSWYQQTPGQGLQFLFEYFSETQRNKGNFPGRFSGRQFSNSRSEMNVSTLELGDSALYLCASSLIDGIQETQYFGPGTRLLVL.

This clone was observed a single time. The chain has TRBV18 and TRBJ1-5; D gene ambiguous. V was clipped by 2 bases and J by 7 bases, with 21 bases between them. This CDR3 has 17 amino acids. Germline CDR1 and CDR2: KGHSH and LQKENI. The chain's CDR3 is CASSPSVQSVGYQPQHF. Here the CDR3 DNA reads TGTGCCAGCTCACCATCCGTACAGTCCGTGGGGTACCAGCCCCAGCATTTT.

The rearrangement uses TRBV7-2 and TRBJ2-3; no reliable D call. CDR1 is SGHTA, CDR2 FQGNSA, per germline. V lost 1 base and J 0 bases, leaving 8 bases between the germline ends. CDR3 length: 15 residues. CDR3 protein: CASSLDNLSTDTQYF. DNA for the CDR3: TGTGCCAGCAGCTTAGATAACCTCAGCACAGATACGCAGTATTTT.

Only one count was recorded for this clone. Additional DNA sequences in this sample encode the identical CDR3. The chain links TRBV10-3 to TRBJ2-7, with D perhaps matching TRBD2 (5 bases). Germline CDR1 reads ENHRY; CDR2 reads SYGVKD. Trimming cost V 6 bases and J 1 base, with 10 bases left between them. The length of the CDR3 is 13 residues. CDR3: CAISPGSSYEQYF. CDR3 nucleotide sequence: TGTGCCATCAGCCCGGGAAGTTCCTACGAGCAGTACTTC.